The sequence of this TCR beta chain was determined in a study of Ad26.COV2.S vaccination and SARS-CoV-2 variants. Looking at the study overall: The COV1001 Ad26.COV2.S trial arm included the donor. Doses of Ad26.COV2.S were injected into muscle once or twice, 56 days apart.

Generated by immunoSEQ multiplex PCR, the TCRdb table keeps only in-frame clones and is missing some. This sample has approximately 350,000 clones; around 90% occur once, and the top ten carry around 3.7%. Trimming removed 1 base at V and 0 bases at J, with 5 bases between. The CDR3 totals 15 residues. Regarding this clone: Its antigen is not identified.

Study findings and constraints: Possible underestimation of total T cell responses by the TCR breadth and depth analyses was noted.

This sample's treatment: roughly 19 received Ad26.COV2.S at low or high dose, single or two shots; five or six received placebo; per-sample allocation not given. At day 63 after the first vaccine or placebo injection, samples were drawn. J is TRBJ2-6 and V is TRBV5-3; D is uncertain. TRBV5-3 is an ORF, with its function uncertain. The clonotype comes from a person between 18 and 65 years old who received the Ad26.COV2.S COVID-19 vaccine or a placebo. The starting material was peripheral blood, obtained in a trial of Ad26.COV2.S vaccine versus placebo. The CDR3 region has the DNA TGTGCCAGAAGCTTGCCGGTCTCTGGGGCCAACGTCCTGACTTTC. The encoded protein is CARSLPVSGANVLTF.